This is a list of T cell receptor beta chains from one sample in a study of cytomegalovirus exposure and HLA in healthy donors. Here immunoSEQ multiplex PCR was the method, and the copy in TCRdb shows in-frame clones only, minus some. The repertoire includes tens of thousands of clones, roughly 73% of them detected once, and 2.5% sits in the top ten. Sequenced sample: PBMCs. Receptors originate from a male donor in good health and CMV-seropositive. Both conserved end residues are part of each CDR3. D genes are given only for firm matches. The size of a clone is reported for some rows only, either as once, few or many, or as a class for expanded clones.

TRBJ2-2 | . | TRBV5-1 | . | TGCGCCAGCAGCTTACAGATCGGGGAGCTGTTTTTT | CASSLQIGELFF
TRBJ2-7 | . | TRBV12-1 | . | TGTGCCAGCAGCAAGGGACAGCCCTACGAGCAGTACTTC | CASSKGQPYEQYF
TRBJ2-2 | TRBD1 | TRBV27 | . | TGTGCCAGCAAAAGGGACAGGGGTAACACCGGGGAGCTGTTTTTT | CASKRDRGNTGELFF
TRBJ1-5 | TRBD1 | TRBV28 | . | TGTGCCAGCAGTTTCTACAGGGGGCGAGGTAGCAATCAGCCCCAGCATTTT | CASSFYRGRGSNQPQHF
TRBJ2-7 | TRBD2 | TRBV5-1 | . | TGCGCCAGCACCAGCAGAGGGGGGACTAGCAGCTACGAGCAGTACTTC | CASTSRGGTSSYEQYF
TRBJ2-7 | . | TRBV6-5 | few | TGTGCCACGCAGGGGTCCGCCTACGAGCAGTACTTC | CATQGSAYEQYF
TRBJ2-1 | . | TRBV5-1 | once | TGCGCCAGCAGCTTGATGAAGCGACTAACACACAATGAGCAGTTCTTC | CASSLMKRLTHNEQFF
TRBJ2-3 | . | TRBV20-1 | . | TGCAGTGCTGCAGGGGGGGATACGCAGTATTTT | CSAAGGDTQYF
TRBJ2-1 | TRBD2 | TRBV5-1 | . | TGCGCCAGCAGCCAAGGACTAGCGGGAGCCAATGAGCAGTTCTTC | CASSQGLAGANEQFF
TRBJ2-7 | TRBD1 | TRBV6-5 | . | TGTGCCAGCAGTTACTCCAGGGGGCCATTCTACGAGCAGTACTTC | CASSYSRGPFYEQYF
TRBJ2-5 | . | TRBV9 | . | TGTGCCAGCAGCCCTCTAGACCGCCAAGAGACCCAGTACTTC | CASSPLDRQETQYF
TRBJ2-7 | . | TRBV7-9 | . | TGTTCCAGCAGCTCCCCCCCGGGACATACTCAATACGAGCAGTACTTC | CSSSSPPGHTQYEQYF
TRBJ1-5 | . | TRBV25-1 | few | TGTGCCAGCAGTGGGGGCCTAAATCAGCCCCAGCATTTT | CASSGGLNQPQHF
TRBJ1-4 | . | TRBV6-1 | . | TGTGCCAGCAGTCCCGAGTCAGGGTGGGTTGAAAAACTGTTTTTT | CASSPESGWVEKLFF
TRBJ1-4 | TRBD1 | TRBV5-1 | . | TGCGCCAGCAGCTCGGGACAGGGGTTTACTAATGAAAAACTGTTTTTT | CASSSGQGFTNEKLFF
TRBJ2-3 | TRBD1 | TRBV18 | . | TGTGCCAGCTTCCGGACAGGTGCTAGCACAGATACGCAGTATTTT | CASFRTGASTDTQYF